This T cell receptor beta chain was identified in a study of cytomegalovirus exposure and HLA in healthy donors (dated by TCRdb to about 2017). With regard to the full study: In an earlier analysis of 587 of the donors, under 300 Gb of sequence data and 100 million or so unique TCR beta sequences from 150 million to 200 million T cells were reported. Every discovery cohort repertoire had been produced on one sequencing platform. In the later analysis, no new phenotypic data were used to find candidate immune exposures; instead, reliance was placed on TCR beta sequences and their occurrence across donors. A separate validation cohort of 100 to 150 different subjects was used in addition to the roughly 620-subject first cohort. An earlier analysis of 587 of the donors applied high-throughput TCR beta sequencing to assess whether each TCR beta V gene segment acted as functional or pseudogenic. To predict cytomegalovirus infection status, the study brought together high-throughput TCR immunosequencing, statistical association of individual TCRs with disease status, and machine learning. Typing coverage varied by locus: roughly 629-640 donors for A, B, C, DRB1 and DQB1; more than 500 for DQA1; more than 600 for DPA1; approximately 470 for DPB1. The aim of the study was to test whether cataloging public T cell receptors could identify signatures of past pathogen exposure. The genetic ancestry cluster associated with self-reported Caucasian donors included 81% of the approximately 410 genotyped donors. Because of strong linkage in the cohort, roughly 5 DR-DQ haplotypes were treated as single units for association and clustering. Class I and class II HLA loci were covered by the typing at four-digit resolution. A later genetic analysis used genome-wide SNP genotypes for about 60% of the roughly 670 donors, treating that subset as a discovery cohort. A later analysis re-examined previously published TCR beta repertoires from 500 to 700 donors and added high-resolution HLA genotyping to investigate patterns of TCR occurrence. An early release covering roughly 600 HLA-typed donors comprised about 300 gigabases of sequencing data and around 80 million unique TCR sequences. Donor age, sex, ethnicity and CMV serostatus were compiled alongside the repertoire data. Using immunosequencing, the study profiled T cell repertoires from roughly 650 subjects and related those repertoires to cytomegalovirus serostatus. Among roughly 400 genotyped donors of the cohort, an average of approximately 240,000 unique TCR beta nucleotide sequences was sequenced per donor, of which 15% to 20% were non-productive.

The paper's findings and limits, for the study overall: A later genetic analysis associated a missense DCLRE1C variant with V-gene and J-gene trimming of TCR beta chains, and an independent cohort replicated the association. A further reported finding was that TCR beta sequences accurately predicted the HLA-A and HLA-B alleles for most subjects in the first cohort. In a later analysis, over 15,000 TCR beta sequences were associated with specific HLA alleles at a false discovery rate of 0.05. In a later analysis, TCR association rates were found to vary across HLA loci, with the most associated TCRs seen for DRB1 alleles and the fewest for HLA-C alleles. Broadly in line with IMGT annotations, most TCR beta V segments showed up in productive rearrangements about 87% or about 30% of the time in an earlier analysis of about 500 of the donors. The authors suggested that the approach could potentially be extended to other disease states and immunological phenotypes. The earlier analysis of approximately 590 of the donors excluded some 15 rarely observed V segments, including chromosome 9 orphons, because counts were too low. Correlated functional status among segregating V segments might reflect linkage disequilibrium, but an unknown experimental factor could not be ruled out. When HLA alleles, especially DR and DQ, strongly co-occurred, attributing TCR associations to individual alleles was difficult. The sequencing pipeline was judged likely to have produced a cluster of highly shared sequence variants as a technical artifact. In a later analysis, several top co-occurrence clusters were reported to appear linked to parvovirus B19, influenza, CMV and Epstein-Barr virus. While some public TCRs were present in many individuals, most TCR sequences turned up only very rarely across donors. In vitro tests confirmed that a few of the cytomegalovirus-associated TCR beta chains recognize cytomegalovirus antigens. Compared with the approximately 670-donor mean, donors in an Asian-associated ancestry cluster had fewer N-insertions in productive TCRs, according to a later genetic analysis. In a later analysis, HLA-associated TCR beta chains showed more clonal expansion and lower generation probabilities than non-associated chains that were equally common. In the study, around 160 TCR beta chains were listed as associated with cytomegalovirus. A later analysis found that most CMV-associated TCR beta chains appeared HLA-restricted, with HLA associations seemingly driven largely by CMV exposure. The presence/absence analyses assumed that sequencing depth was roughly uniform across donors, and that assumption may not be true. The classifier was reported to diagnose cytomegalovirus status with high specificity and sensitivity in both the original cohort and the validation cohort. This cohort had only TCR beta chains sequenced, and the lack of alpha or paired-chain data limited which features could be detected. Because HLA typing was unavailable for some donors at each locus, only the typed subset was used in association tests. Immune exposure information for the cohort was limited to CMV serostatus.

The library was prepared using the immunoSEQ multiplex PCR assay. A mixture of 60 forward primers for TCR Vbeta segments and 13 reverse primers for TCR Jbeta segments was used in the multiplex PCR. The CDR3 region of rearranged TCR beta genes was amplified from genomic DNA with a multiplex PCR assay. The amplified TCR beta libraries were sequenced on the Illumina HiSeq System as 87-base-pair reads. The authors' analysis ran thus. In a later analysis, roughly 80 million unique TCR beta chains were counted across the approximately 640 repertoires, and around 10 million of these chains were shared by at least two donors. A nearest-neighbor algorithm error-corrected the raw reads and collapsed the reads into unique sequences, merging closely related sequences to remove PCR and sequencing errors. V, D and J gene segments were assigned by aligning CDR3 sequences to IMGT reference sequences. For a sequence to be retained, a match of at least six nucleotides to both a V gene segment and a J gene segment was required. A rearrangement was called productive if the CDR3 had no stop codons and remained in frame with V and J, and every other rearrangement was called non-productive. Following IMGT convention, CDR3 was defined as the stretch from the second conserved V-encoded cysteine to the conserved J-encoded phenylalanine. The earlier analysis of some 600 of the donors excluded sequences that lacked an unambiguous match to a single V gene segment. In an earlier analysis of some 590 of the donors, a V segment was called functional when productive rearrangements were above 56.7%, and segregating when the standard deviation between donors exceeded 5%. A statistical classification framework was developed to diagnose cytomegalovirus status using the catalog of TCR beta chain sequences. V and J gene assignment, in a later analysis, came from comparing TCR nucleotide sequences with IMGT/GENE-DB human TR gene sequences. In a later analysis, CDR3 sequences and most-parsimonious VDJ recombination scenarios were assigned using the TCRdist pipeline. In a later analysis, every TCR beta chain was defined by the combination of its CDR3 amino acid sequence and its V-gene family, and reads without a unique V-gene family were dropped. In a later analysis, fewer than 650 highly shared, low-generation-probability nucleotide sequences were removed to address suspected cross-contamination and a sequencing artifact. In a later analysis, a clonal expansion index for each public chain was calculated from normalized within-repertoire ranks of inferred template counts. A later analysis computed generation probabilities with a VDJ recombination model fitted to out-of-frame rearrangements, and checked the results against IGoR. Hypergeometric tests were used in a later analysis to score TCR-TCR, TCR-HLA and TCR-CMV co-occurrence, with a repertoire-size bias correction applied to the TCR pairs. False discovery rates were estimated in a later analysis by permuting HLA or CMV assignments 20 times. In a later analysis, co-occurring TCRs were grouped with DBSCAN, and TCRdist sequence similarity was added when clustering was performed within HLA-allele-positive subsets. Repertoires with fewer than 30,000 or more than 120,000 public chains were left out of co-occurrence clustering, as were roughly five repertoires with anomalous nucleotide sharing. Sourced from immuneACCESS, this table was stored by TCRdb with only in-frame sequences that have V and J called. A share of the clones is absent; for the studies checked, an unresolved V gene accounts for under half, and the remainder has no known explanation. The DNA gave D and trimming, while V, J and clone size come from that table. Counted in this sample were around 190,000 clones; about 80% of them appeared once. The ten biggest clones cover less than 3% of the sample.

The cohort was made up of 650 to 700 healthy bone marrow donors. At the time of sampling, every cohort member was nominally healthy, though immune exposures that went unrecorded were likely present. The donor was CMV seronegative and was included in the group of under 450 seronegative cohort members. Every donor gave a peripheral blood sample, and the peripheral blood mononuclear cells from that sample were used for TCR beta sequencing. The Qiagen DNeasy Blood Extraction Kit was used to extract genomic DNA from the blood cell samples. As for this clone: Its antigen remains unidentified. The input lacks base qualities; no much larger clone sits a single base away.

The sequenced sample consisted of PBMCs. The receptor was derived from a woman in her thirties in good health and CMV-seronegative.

The CDR3 amino acid sequence is: CASSLLADHEQYF. The DNA is as follows: TGTGCCAGCTCACTACTAGCGGACCACGAGCAGTACTTC. Recombination connected TRBV18 to TRBJ2-7, with 8 junctional bases fitting TRBD2. Its CDR3 holds 13 amino acids, cysteine through phenylalanine. The retained sequence is limited to the CDR3, 39 bases, with the frame set at the first base. Reading the germline V gene gives CDR1 KGHSH and CDR2 LQKENI. Here V drops 4 bases and J drops 5 bases, and the junction holds 4 bases not matched to any gene.